The sequence of this T cell receptor beta chain was determined in a study of blood T cells in healthy people across ages. Study outcomes and limitations: Among T cells, TCR beta diversity per million cells dropped roughly linearly as age rose. Any changes in expanded clonotypes were possibly confounded, as donor CMV status remained unknown.

Together with a sample-barcoded 5' primer, a J-beta primer mix was included in a second PCR lasting about 7 to 11 cycles. Unique molecular identifiers of 12 random nucleotides labeled each cDNA. One entry per CDR3 protein, called by TCRdb with MiXCR from the 5' RACE reads. Here the sample spans 1.5 million or so distinct CDR3 sequences, 42% being singletons. From germline, CDR1 is MNHNS and CDR2 SASEGT. The CDR3 contains 11 residues. V was clipped by 7 bases and J by 3 bases, with 6 bases between them. On this clonotype: As yet, its antigen is unknown.

Sequenced: blood. The TCR sequence derives from a woman between 18 and 29 years old in good health. The chain joins TRBV6-1 to TRBJ1-2; the D is unclear. DNA for the CDR3: TGTGCCAGCAATATACACTATGGCTACACCTTC. Encoded protein: CASNIHYGYTF.